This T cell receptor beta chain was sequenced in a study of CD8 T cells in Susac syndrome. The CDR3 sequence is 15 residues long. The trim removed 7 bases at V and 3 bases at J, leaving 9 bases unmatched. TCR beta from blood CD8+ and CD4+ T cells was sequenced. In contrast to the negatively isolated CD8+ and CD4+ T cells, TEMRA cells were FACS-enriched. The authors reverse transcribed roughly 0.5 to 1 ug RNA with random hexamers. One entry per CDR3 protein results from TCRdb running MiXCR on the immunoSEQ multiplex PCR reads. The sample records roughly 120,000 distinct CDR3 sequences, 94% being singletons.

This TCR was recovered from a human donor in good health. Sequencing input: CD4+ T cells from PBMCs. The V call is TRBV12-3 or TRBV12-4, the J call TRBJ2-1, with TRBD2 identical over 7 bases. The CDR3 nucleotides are TGTGCCAGCACCCTAATAAGGACTAGCTACAATGAGCAGTTCTTC. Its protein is CASTLIRTSYNEQFF.